This T cell receptor beta chain was sequenced for a study of blood T cells in healthy people across ages. Notes on the study in general: Long-lived donors carried more naive CD4+ cells and greater diversity than aged donors.

In regard to this clonotype: Antigen specificity is unknown.

Next came a second PCR, run for about 7 to 12 cycles, which used a sample-barcoded 5' primer along with a J-beta primer mix. MiXCR was run by TCRdb on the 5' RACE reads, yielding one entry per CDR3 protein. The data show about 1.4 million distinct CDR3 sequences, approximately 59% seen once. Germline V gives CDR1 SEHNR, CDR2 FQNEAQ (reference sequence). This CDR3 is 15 amino acids long. The sequencing input was blood. The receptor comes from a man aged 18-30 years in good health. This sequence joins TRBV7-9 and TRBJ2-5, with 10 bases aligning to TRBD2. The DNA matches TRBJ2-7 better at its end, which makes the J call doubtful. The CDR3 DNA reads as TGTGCCAGCAGCGTAGGACTAGCGGACCCCTACGAGCAGTACTTC. Translating it yields CASSVGLADPYEQYF.